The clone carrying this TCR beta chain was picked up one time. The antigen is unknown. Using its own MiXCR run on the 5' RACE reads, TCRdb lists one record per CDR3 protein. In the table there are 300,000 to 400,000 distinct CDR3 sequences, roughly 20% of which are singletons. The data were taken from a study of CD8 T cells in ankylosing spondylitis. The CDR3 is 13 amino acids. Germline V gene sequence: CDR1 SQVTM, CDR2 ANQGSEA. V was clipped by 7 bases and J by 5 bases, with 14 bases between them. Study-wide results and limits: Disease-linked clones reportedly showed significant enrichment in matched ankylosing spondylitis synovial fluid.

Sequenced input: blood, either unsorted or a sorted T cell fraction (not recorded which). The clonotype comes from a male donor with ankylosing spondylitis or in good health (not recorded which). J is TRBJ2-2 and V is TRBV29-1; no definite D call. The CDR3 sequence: CSGRRPGTGELFF. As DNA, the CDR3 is TGCAGCGGCCGTCGCCCTGGGACCGGGGAGCTGTTTTTT.